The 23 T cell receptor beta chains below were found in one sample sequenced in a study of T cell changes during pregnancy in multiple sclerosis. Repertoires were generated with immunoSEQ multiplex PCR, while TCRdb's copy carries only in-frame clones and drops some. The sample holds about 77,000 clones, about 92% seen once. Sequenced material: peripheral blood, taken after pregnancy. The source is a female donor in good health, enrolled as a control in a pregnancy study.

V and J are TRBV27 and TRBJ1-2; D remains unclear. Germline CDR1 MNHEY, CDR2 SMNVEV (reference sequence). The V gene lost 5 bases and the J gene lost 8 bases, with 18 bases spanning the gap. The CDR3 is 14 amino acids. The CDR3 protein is CASSTQWQAPGYTF. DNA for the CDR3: TGTGCCAGCAGTACCCAATGGCAGGCCCCCGGCTACACCTTC.

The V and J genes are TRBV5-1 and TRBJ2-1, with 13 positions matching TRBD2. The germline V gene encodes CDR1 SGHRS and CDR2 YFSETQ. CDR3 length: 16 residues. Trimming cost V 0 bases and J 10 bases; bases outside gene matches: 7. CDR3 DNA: TGCGCCAGCAGCTTGGGTACTAGCGGGAGGGCGTGGGAGCAGTTCTTC. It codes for CASSLGTSGRAWEQFF.

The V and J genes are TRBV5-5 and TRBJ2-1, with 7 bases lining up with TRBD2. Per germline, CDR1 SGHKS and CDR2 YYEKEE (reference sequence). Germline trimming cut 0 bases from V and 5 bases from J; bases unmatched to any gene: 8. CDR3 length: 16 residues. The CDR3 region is CASSLALSSGDNEQFF. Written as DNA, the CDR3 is TGTGCCAGCAGCTTGGCCTTATCTAGCGGAGACAATGAGCAGTTCTTC.

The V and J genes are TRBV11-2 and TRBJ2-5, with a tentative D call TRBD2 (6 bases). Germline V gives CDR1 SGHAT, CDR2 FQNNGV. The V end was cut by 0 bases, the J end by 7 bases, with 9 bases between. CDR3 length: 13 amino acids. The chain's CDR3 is CASSLEGRGTQYF. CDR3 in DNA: TGTGCCAGCAGCTTAGAGGGGCGGGGGACCCAGTACTTC.

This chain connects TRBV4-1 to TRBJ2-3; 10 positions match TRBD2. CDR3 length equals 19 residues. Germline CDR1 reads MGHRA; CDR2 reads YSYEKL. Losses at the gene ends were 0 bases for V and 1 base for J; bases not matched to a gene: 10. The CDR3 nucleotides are TGCGCCAGCAGCCAAGATCGGGTAGCGGGGGGTACTGGCACAGATACGCAGTATTTT. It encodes CASSQDRVAGGTGTDTQYF.

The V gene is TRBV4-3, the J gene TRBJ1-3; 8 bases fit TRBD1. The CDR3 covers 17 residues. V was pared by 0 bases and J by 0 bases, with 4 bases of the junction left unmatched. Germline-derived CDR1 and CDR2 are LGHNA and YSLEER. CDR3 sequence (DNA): TGCGCCAGCAGCCAAGATCGGGACAGGTTCTCTGGAAACACCATATATTTT. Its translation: CASSQDRDRFSGNTIYF.

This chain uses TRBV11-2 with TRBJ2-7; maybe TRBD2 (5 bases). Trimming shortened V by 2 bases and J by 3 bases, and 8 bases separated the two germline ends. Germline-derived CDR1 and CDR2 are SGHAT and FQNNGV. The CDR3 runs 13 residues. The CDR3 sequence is CASSLIDYYEQYF. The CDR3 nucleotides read TGTGCCAGCAGCTTAATCGACTACTACGAGCAGTACTTC.

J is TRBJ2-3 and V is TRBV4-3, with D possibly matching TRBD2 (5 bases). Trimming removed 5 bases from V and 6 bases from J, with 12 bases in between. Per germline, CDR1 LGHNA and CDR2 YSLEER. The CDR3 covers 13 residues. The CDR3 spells CASSSRPGDTQYF. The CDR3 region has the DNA TGCGCCAGCAGCTCACGACCGGGGGATACGCAGTATTTT.

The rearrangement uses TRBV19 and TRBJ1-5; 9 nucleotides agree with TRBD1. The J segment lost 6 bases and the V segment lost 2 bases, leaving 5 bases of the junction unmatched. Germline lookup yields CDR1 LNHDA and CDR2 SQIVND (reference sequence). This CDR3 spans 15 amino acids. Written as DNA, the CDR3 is TGTGCCAGTAGTATAACTCGGACAGGGGTTCAGCCCCAGCATTTT. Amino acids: CASSITRTGVQPQHF.

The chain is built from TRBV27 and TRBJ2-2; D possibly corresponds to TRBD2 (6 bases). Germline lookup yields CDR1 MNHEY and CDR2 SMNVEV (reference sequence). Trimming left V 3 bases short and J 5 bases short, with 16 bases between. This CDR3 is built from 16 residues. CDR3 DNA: TGTGCCAGCAGTTTCGCGAGGGAGGATAAAACCGGGGAGCTGTTTTTT. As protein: CASSFAREDKTGELFF.

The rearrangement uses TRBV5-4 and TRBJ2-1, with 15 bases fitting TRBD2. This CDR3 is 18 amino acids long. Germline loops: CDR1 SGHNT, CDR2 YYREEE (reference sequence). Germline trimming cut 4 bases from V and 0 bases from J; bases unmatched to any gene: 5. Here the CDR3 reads CASSLGTSGRSSYNEQFF. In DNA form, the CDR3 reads TGTGCCAGCAGCCTAGGGACTAGCGGGAGGAGCTCCTACAATGAGCAGTTCTTC.

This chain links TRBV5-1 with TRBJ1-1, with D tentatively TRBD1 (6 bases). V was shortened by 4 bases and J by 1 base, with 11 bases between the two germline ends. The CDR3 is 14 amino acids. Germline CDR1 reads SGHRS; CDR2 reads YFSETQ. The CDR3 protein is CASSPPTGNTEAFF. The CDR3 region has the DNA TGCGCCAGCAGCCCCCCGACAGGGAACACTGAAGCTTTCTTT.

CDR3: CASSYRQGRSGNTIYF. DNA of the CDR3: TGTGCCAGCAGTTATAGGCAGGGGCGCTCTGGAAACACCATATATTTT. The chain combines TRBV6-5 with TRBJ1-3; a weak D match, TRBD1 (6 bases). The CDR3 length is 16 residues. CDR1 and CDR2 (germline): MNHEY, SVGAGI. Trimming removed 3 bases at V and 0 bases at J, with 12 bases between.

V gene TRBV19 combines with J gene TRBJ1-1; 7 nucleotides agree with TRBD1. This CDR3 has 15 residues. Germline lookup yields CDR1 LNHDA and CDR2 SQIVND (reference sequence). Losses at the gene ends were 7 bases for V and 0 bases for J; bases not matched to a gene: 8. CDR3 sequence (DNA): TGTGCCAGTACCCCGGGACAGAGAATGAACACTGAAGCTTTCTTT. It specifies CASTPGQRMNTEAFF.

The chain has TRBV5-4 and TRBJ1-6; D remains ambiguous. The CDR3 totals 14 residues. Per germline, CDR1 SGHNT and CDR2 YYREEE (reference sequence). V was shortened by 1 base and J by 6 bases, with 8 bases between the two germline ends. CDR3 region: CASSLTGSNSPLHF. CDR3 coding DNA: TGTGCCAGCAGCTTGACGGGGAGTAATTCACCCCTCCACTTT. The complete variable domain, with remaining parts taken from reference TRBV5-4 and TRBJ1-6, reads ETGVTQSPTHLIKTRGQQVTLRCSSQSGHNTVSWYQQALGQGPQFIFQYYREEENGRGNFPPRFSGLQFPNYSSELNVNALELDDSALYLCASSLTGSNSPLHFGNGTRLTVT.

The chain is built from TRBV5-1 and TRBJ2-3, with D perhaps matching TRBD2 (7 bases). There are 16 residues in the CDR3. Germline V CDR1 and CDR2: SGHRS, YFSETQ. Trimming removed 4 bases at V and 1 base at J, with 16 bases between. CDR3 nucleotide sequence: TGCGCCAGCAGCCTCCCGGGGGGCGGGGGCACAGATACGCAGTATTTT. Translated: CASSLPGGGGTDTQYF.

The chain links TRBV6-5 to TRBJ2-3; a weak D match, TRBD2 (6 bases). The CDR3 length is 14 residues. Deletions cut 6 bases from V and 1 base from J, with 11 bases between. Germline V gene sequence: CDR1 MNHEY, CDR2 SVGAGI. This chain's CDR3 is CASRRDTGTDTQYF. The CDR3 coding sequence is TGTGCCAGCAGGCGGGATACCGGCACAGATACGCAGTATTTT.

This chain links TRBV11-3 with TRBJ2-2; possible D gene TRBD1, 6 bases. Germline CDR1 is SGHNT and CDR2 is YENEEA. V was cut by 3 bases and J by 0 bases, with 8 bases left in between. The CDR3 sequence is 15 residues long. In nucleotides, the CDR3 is TGTGCCAGCAGCTTTCAGGGGACGAACACCGGGGAGCTGTTTTTT. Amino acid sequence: CASSFQGTNTGELFF.

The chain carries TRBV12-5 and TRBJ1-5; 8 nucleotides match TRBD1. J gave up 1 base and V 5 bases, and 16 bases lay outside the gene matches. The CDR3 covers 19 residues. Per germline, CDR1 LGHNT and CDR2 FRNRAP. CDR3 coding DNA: TGTGCTAGTGGTCTATACCGGTACTATGACAGGGGAAGCAATCAGCCCCAGCATTTT. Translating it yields CASGLYRYYDRGSNQPQHF.

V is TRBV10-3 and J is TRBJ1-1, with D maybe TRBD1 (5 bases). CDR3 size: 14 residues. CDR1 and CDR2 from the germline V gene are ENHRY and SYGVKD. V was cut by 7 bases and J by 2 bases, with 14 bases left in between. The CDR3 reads CAITKTASNTEAFF. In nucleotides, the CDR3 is TGTGCCATCACCAAGACAGCGTCCAACACTGAAGCTTTCTTT.

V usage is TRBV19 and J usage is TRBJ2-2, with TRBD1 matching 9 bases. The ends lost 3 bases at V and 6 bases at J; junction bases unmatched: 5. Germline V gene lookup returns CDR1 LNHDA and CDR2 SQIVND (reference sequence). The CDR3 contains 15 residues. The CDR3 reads CASSIMGQGSGELFF. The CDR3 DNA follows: TGTGCCAGTAGTATCATGGGACAGGGATCCGGGGAGCTGTTTTTT.

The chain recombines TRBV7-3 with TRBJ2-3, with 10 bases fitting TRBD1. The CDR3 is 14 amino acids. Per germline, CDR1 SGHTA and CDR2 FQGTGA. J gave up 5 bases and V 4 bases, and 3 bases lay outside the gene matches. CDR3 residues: CASSSRDRGDTQYF. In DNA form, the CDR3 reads TGTGCCAGCAGCTCCAGGGACAGGGGAGATACGCAGTATTTT. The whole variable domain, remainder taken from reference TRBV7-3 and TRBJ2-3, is GAGVSQTPSNKVTEKGKYVELRCDPISGHTALYWYRQSLGQGPEFLIYFQGTGAADDSGLPNDRFFAVRPEGSVSTLKIQRTERGDSAVYLCASSSRDRGDTQYFGPGTRLTVL.

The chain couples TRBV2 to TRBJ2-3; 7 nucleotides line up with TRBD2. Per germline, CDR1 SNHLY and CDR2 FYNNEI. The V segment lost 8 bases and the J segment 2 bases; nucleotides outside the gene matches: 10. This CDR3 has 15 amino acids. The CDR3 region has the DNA TGTGCCAGCGGGGCGGGAGTGGGAAACACAGATACGCAGTATTTT. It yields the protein CASGAGVGNTDTQYF.